These T cell receptor beta chains were read from a single sample in a study of T cells in Graves' hyperthyroidism and ophthalmopathy. TCRdb analysed the multiplex PCR reads with MiXCR anew, one entry per CDR3 protein. Of around 350,000 distinct CDR3 sequences listed, roughly 19% are singletons. The material sequenced was blood. The receptors shown here come from a woman under 30 with Graves' hyperthyroidism. The CDR3 runs from the conserved cysteine through the conserved F or W. The order of the fields is CDR3 DNA, CDR3 protein, J gene, V gene, D gene, clone size. A D gene is named only where the DNA matches it firmly. Size values are once, few and many counts, or a class for expanded clones, and some rows have none.

DNA: TGTGCCAGCAGCGGACTAGCGGGAGGGTACGAGCAGTACTTC
CDR3: CASSGLAGGYEQYF
J: TRBJ2-7
V: TRBV2
D: TRBD2
size: -

DNA: TGCGCCAGCAGCTTGGTCGGGGGTCACTATGGCTACACCTTC
CDR3: CASSLVGGHYGYTF
J: TRBJ1-2
V: TRBV5-1
D: -
size: once

DNA: TGTGCCAGCTTATTAGCGGGGCAAGAGACCCAGTACTTC
CDR3: CASLLAGQETQYF
J: TRBJ2-5
V: TRBV6-5
D: TRBD2
size: many

DNA: TGTGCCAGCGTCAAGGAGGCGGCGAATCAGCCCCAGCATTTT
CDR3: CASVKEAANQPQHF
J: TRBJ1-5
V: TRBV2
D: -
size: many

DNA: TGTGCTAGTGGTTTCGAGGGGTTGTATGGCTACACCTTC
CDR3: CASGFEGLYGYTF
J: TRBJ1-2
V: TRBV12-5
D: -
size: -

DNA: TGTGCCAGCAGCGCCGCGGTACAGCTCTACGAGCAGTACTTC
CDR3: CASSAAVQLYEQYF
J: TRBJ2-7
V: TRBV6-1
D: -
size: -

DNA: TGTGCTAGCAGTTCTCAGGTAGCCGGGGAGCTGTTTTTT
CDR3: CASSSQVAGELFF
J: TRBJ2-2
V: TRBV6-5
D: -
size: many

DNA: TGTGCCAGCAGTTGGGGGACAGCCCGCCCGAACACCGGGGAGCTGTTTTTT
CDR3: CASSWGTARPNTGELFF
J: TRBJ2-2
V: TRBV27
D: TRBD1
size: few

DNA: TGCGCCAGCAGCTTGGTGACAGGCTATGGCTACACCTTC
CDR3: CASSLVTGYGYTF
J: TRBJ1-2
V: TRBV5-1
D: -
size: -

DNA: TGTGCCAGCTTGCAAGGCTATGGCTACACCTTC
CDR3: CASLQGYGYTF
J: TRBJ1-2
V: TRBV12-3/TRBV12-4
D: -
size: -

DNA: TGTGCCAGCAGCGTAGCTGGTTTAGGGGACGGGCTGAACACTGAAGCTTTCTTT
CDR3: CASSVAGLGDGLNTEAFF
J: TRBJ1-1
V: TRBV9
D: -
size: many

DNA: TGTGCCAGCACCCGGGGGGACAGATCTACCAACTACGAGCAGTACTTC
CDR3: CASTRGDRSTNYEQYF
J: TRBJ2-7
V: TRBV12-3/TRBV12-4
D: -
size: many

DNA: TGTGCCAGCGCATACAGCCTCTACTATGGCTACACCTTC
CDR3: CASAYSLYYGYTF
J: TRBJ1-2
V: TRBV28
D: -
size: -

DNA: TGTGCCAGCAGGCCAACAGGTGATAGCAATCAGCCCCAGCATTTT
CDR3: CASRPTGDSNQPQHF
J: TRBJ1-5
V: TRBV12-3/TRBV12-4
D: -
size: -

DNA: TGTGCCAGCAGTTTAGCGGTAGGGACAGGGATACTGAACACTGAAGCTTTCTTT
CDR3: CASSLAVGTGILNTEAFF
J: TRBJ1-1
V: TRBV12-3/TRBV12-4
D: TRBD1
size: -

DNA: TGTGCCAGCAGTTCGGGACAGGGGACAGAGACCCAGTACTTC
CDR3: CASSSGQGTETQYF
J: TRBJ2-5
V: TRBV6-6
D: TRBD1
size: many

DNA: TGTGCCACCAGTGATCCAGGACGTCAAGAGACCCAGTACTTC
CDR3: CATSDPGRQETQYF
J: TRBJ2-5
V: TRBV24-1
D: -
size: many

DNA: TGTGCCAGCAGTGTGATTCCAGAAGCTTTCTTT
CDR3: CASSVIPEAFF
J: TRBJ1-1
V: TRBV2
D: -
size: many

DNA: TGCAGTACCCCGCGGGGAGGGGGCATTAATCAGCCCCAGCATTTT
CDR3: CSTPRGGGINQPQHF
J: TRBJ1-5
V: TRBV20-1
D: TRBD1
size: -

DNA: TGTGCCAGCAGCTTTCCGGGGGGCTCCTACGAGCAGTACTTC
CDR3: CASSFPGGSYEQYF
J: TRBJ2-7
V: TRBV13
D: TRBD2
size: many

DNA: TGTGCCAGCAGCCTACAGGGGTTTGACACTGAAGCTTTCTTT
CDR3: CASSLQGFDTEAFF
J: TRBJ1-1
V: TRBV7-2
D: TRBD1
size: many

DNA: TGTGCCAGCAGCCCTCTGCTCGAGCAGTACTTC
CDR3: CASSPLLEQYF
J: TRBJ2-7
V: TRBV7-9
D: -
size: many

DNA: TGTGCCAGCAGCCCCCCCGGGACAGCCTATGGCTACACCTTC
CDR3: CASSPPGTAYGYTF
J: TRBJ1-2
V: TRBV7-9
D: TRBD1
size: many

DNA: TGTGCCAGCAGTTATTCAAAACTAGCGGGGGTTTCCTACGAGCAGTACTTC
CDR3: CASSYSKLAGVSYEQYF
J: TRBJ2-7
V: TRBV6-5
D: TRBD2
size: many

DNA: TGTGCCAGCAGCTTATTTGAGGGGGGGAACCAAGAGACCCAGTACTTC
CDR3: CASSLFEGGNQETQYF
J: TRBJ2-5
V: TRBV7-8
D: -
size: many

DNA: TGTGCCAGCAGTTACCTTCCAGAAATGGACTATGGCTACACCTTC
CDR3: CASSYLPEMDYGYTF
J: TRBJ1-2
V: TRBV6-5
D: -
size: -

DNA: TGTGCCCTCAGCAACGTCAGCAGTAACTATGGCTACACCTTC
CDR3: CALSNVSSNYGYTF
J: TRBJ1-2
V: TRBV10-3
D: -
size: many

DNA: TGCGCCAGCAGCGCACAGGGCTACGAGCAGTACTTC
CDR3: CASSAQGYEQYF
J: TRBJ2-7
V: TRBV5-1
D: -
size: many

DNA: TGTGCCAGCAGCGGACTAGCGGGAGACTACGAGCAGTACTTC
CDR3: CASSGLAGDYEQYF
J: TRBJ2-7
V: TRBV12-3/TRBV12-4
D: TRBD2
size: -

DNA: TGTGCCAGCAGTTTAAACCTCGGGATCTACGAGCAGTACTTC
CDR3: CASSLNLGIYEQYF
J: TRBJ2-7
V: TRBV12-3/TRBV12-4
D: -
size: -

DNA: TGTGCCAGCAGTTACTCAGGTTACACTGAAGCTTTCTTT
CDR3: CASSYSGYTEAFF
J: TRBJ1-1
V: TRBV6-2/TRBV6-3
D: -
size: many

DNA: TGTGCCAGCAGTTTTTTTGAGGGTGAAGCTTTCTTT
CDR3: CASSFFEGEAFF
J: TRBJ1-1
V: TRBV12-3/TRBV12-4
D: -
size: many

DNA: TGTGCCAGCAGTTATCCCGGGGGGCTCTACGAGCAGTACTTC
CDR3: CASSYPGGLYEQYF
J: TRBJ2-7
V: TRBV6-5
D: -
size: few

DNA: TGTGCCAGCACCAGGGGAGAAGAAAAACTGTTTTTT
CDR3: CASTRGEEKLFF
J: TRBJ1-4
V: TRBV28
D: -
size: many

DNA: TGCAGTGCCGCCAAAGGTTGGGATGGCAATCAGCCCCAGCATTTT
CDR3: CSAAKGWDGNQPQHF
J: TRBJ1-5
V: TRBV20-1
D: -
size: many

DNA: TGTGCCAGCAGTAGACAGGGCATAAACACCATATATTTT
CDR3: CASSRQGINTIYF
J: TRBJ1-3
V: TRBV6-4
D: TRBD1
size: many

DNA: TGTGCCAGCAGCCCCCGGTTGGGGACGGGGGAGCTGTTTTTT
CDR3: CASSPRLGTGELFF
J: TRBJ2-2
V: TRBV11-2
D: -
size: many

DNA: TGTGCCAGCAGCCCAGGGGATTTT
CDR3: CASSPGDF
J: TRBJ2-2
V: TRBV7-8
D: -
size: many

DNA: TGTGCCAGCAGCCCTTTGGGGGAGTTCGAAGCTTTCTTT
CDR3: CASSPLGEFEAFF
J: TRBJ1-1
V: TRBV6-1
D: -
size: -

DNA: TGTGCCAGCAGCCAAGGCTACAGGTCAAACACTGAAGCTTTCTTT
CDR3: CASSQGYRSNTEAFF
J: TRBJ1-1
V: TRBV14
D: -
size: many

DNA: TGTGCCAGCACTCCCGGACAGGGGGATTCAGGGGCCAACGTCCTGACTTTC
CDR3: CASTPGQGDSGANVLTF
J: TRBJ2-6
V: TRBV12-3/TRBV12-4
D: TRBD1
size: many

DNA: TGTGCCAGCAGTGTACAGGTTGGGGAAAACTACGAGCAGTACTTC
CDR3: CASSVQVGENYEQYF
J: TRBJ2-7
V: TRBV6-1
D: -
size: many

DNA: TGTGCCAGCAGTTTAATGACAGGGGGCACATACGAGCAGTACTTC
CDR3: CASSLMTGGTYEQYF
J: TRBJ2-7
V: TRBV6-5
D: TRBD1
size: many

DNA: TGTGCCAGCAGATTAAGGGGGCAGGACACTGAAGCTTTCTTT
CDR3: CASRLRGQDTEAFF
J: TRBJ1-1
V: TRBV7-3
D: TRBD1
size: many

DNA: TGTGCCAGCAGTTACACGGACCCTACGTGGGACAATCAGCCCCAGCATTTT
CDR3: CASSYTDPTWDNQPQHF
J: TRBJ1-5
V: TRBV6-2/TRBV6-3
D: -
size: -

DNA: TGTGCCAGCTCACCAAATGCAGTTGAAGCTTTCTTT
CDR3: CASSPNAVEAFF
J: TRBJ1-1
V: TRBV18
D: -
size: many

DNA: TGTGCCAGCAGCTTGAAAGCCGTTACTTTGAACACTGAAGCTTTCTTT
CDR3: CASSLKAVTLNTEAFF
J: TRBJ1-1
V: TRBV5-4
D: -
size: -

DNA: TGTGCCAGCGGGTGGAGGGGCGAGAGCAATCAGCCCCAGCATTTT
CDR3: CASGWRGESNQPQHF
J: TRBJ1-5
V: TRBV14
D: -
size: many

DNA: TGCGCCAGCAGTGACCCAGGGAAGGGCCCCTACGAGCAGTACTTC
CDR3: CASSDPGKGPYEQYF
J: TRBJ2-7
V: TRBV10-1
D: -
size: many

DNA: TGTGCCAGCAGCCACCGGGACACCTCCTACGAGCAGTACTTC
CDR3: CASSHRDTSYEQYF
J: TRBJ2-7
V: TRBV3-1
D: -
size: -

DNA: TGTGCCAGTAGCCCGATTTCGGACACTGAAGCTTTCTTT
CDR3: CASSPISDTEAFF
J: TRBJ1-1
V: TRBV19
D: -
size: many

DNA: TGTGCCAGCGCAATCGCGACCGGGGAGCTGTTTTTT
CDR3: CASAIATGELFF
J: TRBJ2-2
V: TRBV28
D: -
size: many